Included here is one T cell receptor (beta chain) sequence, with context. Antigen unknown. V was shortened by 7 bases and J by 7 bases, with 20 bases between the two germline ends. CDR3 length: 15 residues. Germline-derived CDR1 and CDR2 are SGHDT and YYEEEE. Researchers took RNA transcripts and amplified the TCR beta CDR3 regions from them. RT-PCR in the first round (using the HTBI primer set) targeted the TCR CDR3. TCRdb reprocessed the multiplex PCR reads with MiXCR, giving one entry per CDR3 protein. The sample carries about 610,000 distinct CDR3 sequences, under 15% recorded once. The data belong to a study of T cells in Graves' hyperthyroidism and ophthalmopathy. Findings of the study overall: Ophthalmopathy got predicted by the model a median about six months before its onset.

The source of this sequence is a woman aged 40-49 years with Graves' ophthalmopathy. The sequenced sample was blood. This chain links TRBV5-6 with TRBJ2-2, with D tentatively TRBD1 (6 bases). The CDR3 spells CASHSQGHLIGELFF. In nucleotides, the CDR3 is TGTGCCAGCCATAGCCAGGGGCATCTCATCGGGGAGCTGTTTTTT.